These 30 T cell receptor beta chains share one sample of origin, sequenced in a study of OX40 agonist ivuxolimab in advanced cancers. The library was generated by the immunoSEQ multiplex PCR assay. TCRdb took this table from immuneACCESS and kept in-frame rearrangements with V and J called. Such tables lack part of the clones; where checked against another copy, unresolved V genes explain under half of the gap, and the rest is unexplained. Present in this sample are under 85,000 clones, approximately 88% of which were seen just once. The ten largest make up less than 5% of the sample. The specimen was CD4+ or CD8+ T cells sorted from blood, collected in a trial of the OX40 agonist ivuxolimab. The source of these receptors is an adult with an advanced solid tumor such as melanoma, head and neck, liver or kidney cancer.

This chain uses TRBV6-5 with TRBJ2-5; tentative D call: TRBD1 (6 bases). The CDR3 is 15 amino acids. V lost 2 bases and J 2 bases, leaving 12 bases between the germline ends. Germline V gives CDR1 MNHEY, CDR2 SVGAGI. The CDR3 DNA reads as TGTGCCAGCAGTTACCCTACAGGGCTGCAAGAGACCCAGTACTTC. Translation gives CASSYPTGLQETQYF.

The genes are TRBV5-4 and TRBJ2-5; D is uncertain. The CDR3 extends over 17 amino acids. Germline V gene data show CDR1 as SGHNT and CDR2 as YYREEE (reference sequence). The V end lost 5 bases, the J end lost 5 bases, and 25 bases lay between the germline ends. The CDR3 bases are TGTGCCAGCAGTCTAGGCAGTGGAAAGCTCTTCAGGGAGACCCAGTACTTC. The encoded protein is CASSLGSGKLFRETQYF.

The chain is built from TRBV6-5 and TRBJ2-3; D is unresolved. This CDR3 has 14 residues. CDR1 and CDR2 from the germline V gene are MNHEY and SVGAGI. V gave up 6 bases and J gave up 6 bases, with 16 bases separating them. CDR3 protein: CASRESAPRDTQYF. CDR3 nucleotides: TGTGCCAGCAGGGAGTCCGCTCCAAGGGATACGCAGTATTTT.

The chain recombines TRBV4-1 with TRBJ2-7; 10 positions agree with TRBD1. CDR1 and CDR2 (germline): MGHRA, YSYEKL. The length of the CDR3 is 16 residues. The V and J ends lost 2 bases and 3 bases, in that order; junction bases with no gene match: 7. The CDR3 DNA reads as TGCGCCAGCAGCCAAAAGCCGACAGGGGGCGTCTACGAGCAGTACTTC. Residues: CASSQKPTGGVYEQYF.

CDR3 in amino acids: CASGREQAPLNYGYTF. CDR3 nucleotides: TGTGCCAGCGGTAGAGAACAGGCCCCCCTAAACTATGGCTACACCTTC. V is TRBV9 and J is TRBJ1-2; maybe TRBD1 (5 bases). The ends were cut back, 7 bases at V and 2 bases at J, with 21 bases in the middle. CDR1 and CDR2 from the germline V gene are SGDLS and YYNGEE. The CDR3 has 16 residues.

The table lists this clone with a few counts. This rearrangement joins TRBV19 to TRBJ2-5, with TRBD2 matching 11 bases. The germline V gene encodes CDR1 LNHDA and CDR2 SQIVND (reference sequence). The CDR3 totals 18 residues. Trimming removed 3 bases from V and 3 bases from J; junction bases left unmatched: 12. CDR3 sequence (DNA): TGTGCCAGTAGTATTGGGTCTGGGCTAGCGGGAGGAGAAGAGACCCAGTACTTC. The encoded protein is CASSIGSGLAGGEETQYF.

This chain links TRBV6-5 with TRBJ2-1; D may be TRBD2 (5 bases). Germline V CDR1 and CDR2: MNHEY, SVGAGI. Trimming removed 0 bases from V and 0 bases from J, with 9 bases in between. This CDR3 spans 16 amino acids. CDR3 residues: CASSYSRGSSYNEQFF. CDR3 bases: TGTGCCAGCAGTTACTCTCGAGGGAGCTCCTACAATGAGCAGTTCTTC.

This chain joins TRBV29-1 and TRBJ2-2, with 15 bases matching TRBD2. V shed 4 bases and J 3 bases; nucleotides not matched to a gene: 6. Germline assignment: CDR1 SQVTM and CDR2 ANQGSEA. The CDR3 covers 17 residues. The CDR3 nucleotides are TGCAGCGTTGGGACTAGCGGGAGGGCTTCCTACACCGGGGAGCTGTTTTTT. Amino acids: CSVGTSGRASYTGELFF.

The chain joins TRBV7-9 to TRBJ2-5; 7 nucleotides agree with TRBD1. The CDR3 is 13 amino acids. In germline, CDR1 is SEHNR, CDR2 FQNEAQ (reference sequence). V gave up 5 bases and J gave up 7 bases; unmatched junction bases: 7. CDR3 sequence reads: CASSHDRAGTQYF. For the CDR3, the DNA is TGTGCCAGCAGCCACGACAGGGCTGGGACCCAGTACTTC.

The V and J genes are TRBV7-9 and TRBJ2-1, with 10 bases fitting TRBD2. V lost 0 bases to trimming and J lost 15 bases; unmatched junction nucleotides: 8. Germline V gene sequence: CDR1 SEHNR, CDR2 FQNEAQ (reference sequence). The CDR3 has 14 amino acids. CDR3 residues: CASSLAGGTSEPFF. The CDR3 DNA is TGTGCCAGCAGCTTAGCCGGGGGGACTAGCGAACCGTTCTTC.

The chain is built from TRBV6-5 and TRBJ2-7, with 10 bases matching TRBD1. The V gene's germline CDR1 is MNHEY and CDR2 SVGAGI. V trimming: 6 bases; J trimming: 7 bases; junction bases outside the gene matches: 6. The CDR3 sequence is 13 residues long. This CDR3 is CASRDRGLREQYF. CDR3 bases: TGTGCCAGCAGAGACAGGGGGCTTCGGGAGCAGTACTTC.

The chain carries TRBV5-4 and TRBJ2-7; the D is unclear. CDR3 length: 13 residues. The V and J ends lost 2 bases and 7 bases respectively, with 13 bases between them. The germline CDR1 and CDR2 sequences are SGHNT and YYREEE (reference sequence). DNA for the CDR3: TGTGCCAGCAGCTTACAAGGGCCGGCAGAGCAGTACTTC. It is translated as CASSLQGPAEQYF.

The chain uses TRBV27 and TRBJ2-5, with no clear D. Matching the DNA end better, TRBJ2-7 makes the J call doubtful. Germline CDR1 and CDR2: MNHEY and SMNVEV (reference sequence). The CDR3 runs 16 residues. As DNA, the CDR3 is TGTGCCAGCAGTTTAAGGCCTCTGGGCTCGTCCTACGAGCAGTACTTC. It specifies CASSLRPLGSSYEQYF.

CDR3 sequence reads: CASAIPGQGGSPLHF. The DNA for the CDR3 is TGTGCCAGCGCAATCCCGGGACAGGGAGGCTCACCCCTCCACTTT. V gene TRBV27 combines with J gene TRBJ1-6; 9 nucleotides line up with TRBD1. From germline, CDR1 is MNHEY and CDR2 SMNVEV (reference sequence). The CDR3 sequence is 15 residues long. V dropped 8 bases and J dropped 10; count of bases not matched to a gene: 12.

CDR3 in DNA: TGTGCCAGCTCACCTAATTCAGGCGGGGAGCTGTTTTTT. Its protein is CASSPNSGGELFF. The chain combines TRBV18 with TRBJ2-2; D call uncertain. Looked up from germline, CDR1 is KGHSH and CDR2 is LQKENI. V shed 3 bases and J shed 7 bases, with 9 bases lying between them. The CDR3 consists of 13 residues. The full variable domain, with the rest looked up from reference TRBV18 and TRBJ2-2, is NAGVMQNPRHLVRRRGQEARLRCSPMKGHSHVYWYRQLPEEGLKFMVYLQKENIIDESGMPKERFSAEFPKEGPSILRIQQVVRGDSAAYFCASSPNSGGELFFGEGSRLTVL.

The chain links TRBV5-4 to TRBJ2-7, with a tentative D call TRBD1 (5 bases). V was cut by 0 bases and J by 6 bases, with 7 bases left in between. CDR3 length: 12 residues. CDR1 SGHNT and CDR2 YYREEE come from the germline V gene (reference sequence). The CDR3 here is CASSLEGREQYF. The CDR3 nucleotides read TGTGCCAGCAGCTTGGAGGGGCGCGAGCAGTACTTC. The whole variable domain, filled in from reference TRBV5-4 and TRBJ2-7, reads ETGVTQSPTHLIKTRGQQVTLRCSSQSGHNTVSWYQQALGQGPQFIFQYYREEENGRGNFPPRFSGLQFPNYSSELNVNALELDDSALYLCASSLEGREQYFGPGTRLTVT.

The rearrangement uses TRBV9 and TRBJ2-3, with TRBD2 matching 11 bases. Germline V gene lookup returns CDR1 SGDLS and CDR2 YYNGEE. V shed 3 bases, J shed 5 bases, and the junction held 11 bases outside the gene matches. The CDR3 has 17 amino acids. The CDR3 sequence is CASSARLAGGGQDTQYF. CDR3 coding DNA: TGTGCCAGCAGCGCCCGTCTAGCGGGAGGAGGTCAAGATACGCAGTATTTT.

The table lists this clone with a count of one. The chain carries TRBV28 and TRBJ1-2, with D perhaps TRBD1 (6 bases). Germline CDR1 MDHEN, CDR2 SYDVKM. CDR3 length: 15 amino acids. V was shortened by 1 base and J by 4 bases, with 13 bases between the two germline ends. This CDR3 is CASSLFGDTFYGYTF. The CDR3 nucleotides read TGTGCCAGCAGTTTATTTGGGGACACCTTCTATGGCTACACCTTC.

The gene calls are TRBV6-1 and TRBJ1-4; D unresolved. Looked up from germline, CDR1 is MNHNS and CDR2 is SASEGT. CDR3 size: 12 residues. V was shortened by 10 bases and J by 8 bases, with 14 bases between the two germline ends. The CDR3 reads CATTDQAEKLFF. The CDR3 DNA follows: TGTGCCACTACGGACCAGGCGGAAAAACTGTTTTTT.

The rearrangement joins TRBV29-1 to TRBJ2-5, with D maybe TRBD2 (7 bases). Germline CDR1 and CDR2: SQVTM and ANQGSEA. This CDR3 has 14 residues. Trimming removed 8 bases from V and 4 bases from J, with 20 bases in between. CDR3 region: CSSRKGGVRETQYF. The CDR3 bases are TGCAGCTCTCGAAAGGGGGGGGTTCGAGAGACCCAGTACTTC.

The chain carries TRBV27 and TRBJ1-2, with D possibly TRBD1 on 6 matching bases. V was trimmed by 6 bases and J by 5 bases, leaving 19 bases between them. The CDR3 covers 15 residues. Germline V lookup: CDR1 MNHEY, CDR2 SMNVEV (reference sequence). The CDR3 reads CASSAPARGEYGYTF. The DNA for the CDR3 is TGTGCCAGCAGCGCGCCGGCCAGGGGAGAATATGGCTACACCTTC.

The chain joins TRBV7-2 to TRBJ2-3, with D maybe TRBD2 (5 bases). The CDR3 runs 15 residues. Germline V gene lookup returns CDR1 SGHTA and CDR2 FQGNSA. Trimming pared 3 bases from V and 0 bases from J, leaving 10 bases between. The CDR3, as DNA: TGTGCCAGCAGCTTGGAGCGGAGGAGCACAGATACGCAGTATTTT. Encoded protein: CASSLERRSTDTQYF.

This clone was counted only a few times. This chain joins TRBV5-8 and TRBJ1-2, with a weak D call TRBD1 (6 bases). The CDR3 spans 15 residues. In germline, CDR1 is SGHTS, CDR2 YDEGEE. V gave up 0 bases and J gave up 4 bases, with 13 bases separating them. As DNA, the CDR3 is TGTGCCAGCAGCTTGGTGGGGGCTTCCGGCTATGGCTACACCTTC. Translated: CASSLVGASGYGYTF.

This clone has just one count. The chain combines TRBV29-1 with TRBJ2-3; 8 positions match TRBD2. The CDR3 consists of 14 residues. Trimming took 2 bases from V and 5 from J; bases not matched to a gene: 6. Germline V gene sequence: CDR1 SQVTM, CDR2 ANQGSEA. The CDR3 region is CSVELGAGVDTQYF. The CDR3 DNA reads TGCAGCGTTGAACTTGGAGCGGGAGTAGATACGCAGTATTTT.

V is TRBV7-2 and J is TRBJ2-5, with D possibly TRBD1 on 6 matching bases. This CDR3 spans 13 amino acids. Germline CDR1 reads SGHTA; CDR2 reads FQGNSA. The V gene lost 3 bases and the J gene lost 5 bases, with 10 bases spanning the gap. CDR3 amino acids: CASSFRGEETQYF. DNA of the CDR3: TGTGCCAGCAGCTTCAGGGGAGAGGAGACCCAGTACTTC.

The chain is built from TRBV19 and TRBJ2-7; a weak D match, TRBD2 (5 bases). Germline V CDR1 and CDR2: LNHDA, SQIVND (reference sequence). The CDR3 is 16 residues long. Trimming stripped 4 bases from V and 0 bases from J, with 16 bases between. CDR3: CASSTPGIMSSYEQYF. The CDR3 DNA reads TGTGCCAGTAGTACACCCGGGATTATGAGCTCCTACGAGCAGTACTTC.

This chain connects TRBV27 to TRBJ2-7, with 7 bases matching TRBD1. The CDR3 sequence is 13 residues long. The V and J ends lost 1 base and 7 bases, in that order; junction bases with no gene match: 4. Germline assignment: CDR1 MNHEY and CDR2 SMNVEV (reference sequence). The CDR3 DNA follows: TGTGCCAGCAGTTTATTTGACAGGGAAGAGCAGTACTTC. This encodes CASSLFDREEQYF.

The V gene is TRBV5-1, the J gene TRBJ2-6; no firm D call. V was cut by 7 bases and J by 0 bases, with 11 bases left in between. The CDR3 is 15 residues long. CDR1 SGHRS and CDR2 YFSETQ come from the germline V gene. CDR3 region: CASGHGNSGANVLTF. The CDR3 region has the DNA TGCGCCAGCGGCCACGGTAACTCTGGGGCCAACGTCCTGACTTTC.

This rearrangement joins TRBV30 to TRBJ2-3, with D possibly TRBD2 on 6 matching bases. V shed 0 bases and J shed 2 bases, with 15 bases lying between them. Germline lookup yields CDR1 GTSNPN and CDR2 SVGIG (reference sequence). The CDR3 extends over 16 amino acids. CDR3 amino acids: CAWSVPGGTATDTQYF. The CDR3, as DNA: TGTGCCTGGAGTGTACCGGGCGGGACCGCCACAGATACGCAGTATTTT.

CDR3 nucleotide sequence: TGTGCCAGCAGCCCTCCTAGCGGGAGGCGATACGAGCAGTACTTC. This codes for CASSPPSGRRYEQYF. The V and J genes are TRBV7-2 and TRBJ2-7, with 11 nucleotides matching TRBD2. Germline loops: CDR1 SGHTA, CDR2 FQGNSA. With V trimmed by 5 bases and J by 4 bases, 7 bases remained unmatched. The CDR3 loop spans 15 amino acids.